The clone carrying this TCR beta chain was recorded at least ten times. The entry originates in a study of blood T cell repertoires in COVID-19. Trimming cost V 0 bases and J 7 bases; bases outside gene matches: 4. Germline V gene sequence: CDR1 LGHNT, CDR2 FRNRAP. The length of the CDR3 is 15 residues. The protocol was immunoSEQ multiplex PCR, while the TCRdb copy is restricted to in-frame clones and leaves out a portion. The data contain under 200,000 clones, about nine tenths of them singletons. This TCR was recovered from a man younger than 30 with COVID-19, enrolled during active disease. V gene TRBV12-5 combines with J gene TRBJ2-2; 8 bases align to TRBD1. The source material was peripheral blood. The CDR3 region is CASGLVQGVGGELFF. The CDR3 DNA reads TGTGCTAGTGGTTTGGTACAGGGGGTCGGCGGGGAGCTGTTTTTT.